A single sample is the source of the 3 T cell receptor beta chains below, sequenced in a study of blood T cell repertoires in COVID-19. TCRdb's copy holds only in-frame clones and misses some; the assay was immunoSEQ multiplex PCR. The table records around 190,000 clones, about three quarters of them present only once. The specimen sequenced was peripheral blood. The origin of the receptors is a woman in her 50s with active or convalescent COVID-19.

This clone was found a few times. This chain connects TRBV6-5 to TRBJ2-7; the D is unclear. Deletions cut 5 bases from V and 2 bases from J, with 7 bases between. The CDR3 is 12 residues long. Germline CDR1 MNHEY, CDR2 SVGAGI. CDR3 DNA: TGTGCCAGCAGTAGAAACACCTACGAGCAGTACTTC. It translates to CASSRNTYEQYF.

This chain connects TRBV7-2 to TRBJ1-2; 8 nucleotides line up with TRBD1. The V and J ends lost 1 base and 4 bases, in that order; junction bases with no gene match: 5. Looked up from germline, CDR1 is SGHTA and CDR2 is FQGNSA. The CDR3 has 15 residues. CDR3 coding DNA: TGTGCCAGCAGCTTAGGGGCAGGGGGCCTCTATGGCTACACCTTC. Translated: CASSLGAGGLYGYTF. Together with reference TRBV7-2 and TRBJ1-2, the CDR3 gives the full variable domain: GAGVSQSPSNKVTEKGKDVELRCDPISGHTALYWYRQSLGQGLEFLIYFQGNSAPDKSGLPSDRFSAERTGGSVSTLTIQRTQQEDSAVYLCASSLGAGGLYGYTFGSGTRLTVV.

The chain carries TRBV7-2 and TRBJ2-3; 13 nucleotides agree with TRBD2. Trimming took 5 bases from V and 1 from J; bases not matched to a gene: 9. CDR1 is SGHTA and CDR2 is FQGNSA in the germline V gene. CDR3 length: 18 amino acids. The CDR3 nucleotides are TGTGCCAGCAGCCCCCGGACTAGCGGGAGCGCCGGCACAGATACGCAGTATTTT. As protein: CASSPRTSGSAGTDTQYF.